The rows below give T cell receptor beta chains drawn from one sample of a study of siplizumab effects on memory and regulatory T cells. TCRdb keeps only in-frame clones here, not all; method: immunoSEQ multiplex PCR. This sample has around 97,000 clones; just under 95% occur once, and the top ten carry approximately 1.5%. The material sequenced was non-Treg CD4+ T cells sorted from blood. All receptors come from a human donor in good health. The CDR3 runs from the conserved cysteine through the conserved F or W. A D gene is named only where the DNA matches it firmly. Only part of the rows carry a size: once, few, many, or a class if the clone is expanded.

size,V,D,J,DNA,CDR3
-,TRBV19,-,TRBJ1-2,TGTGCCAGTACAAGGGTCGACCACAGGTTCACTAACTATGGCTACACCTTC,CASTRVDHRFTNYGYTF
-,TRBV5-6,-,TRBJ2-7,TGTGCCAGCAACGGGCAGATACCCTCCTACGAGCAGTACTTC,CASNGQIPSYEQYF
-,TRBV7-6,-,TRBJ2-7,TGTGCCAGCAGCTTAGTCGGCCCCCTACGAAACACGCCAGGCGGAAAGCAGTACTTC,CASSLVGPLRNTPGGKQYF
-,TRBV27,-,TRBJ1-2,TGTGCCAGCAGTTTAGGGCGGGGCTCCACCTGGGGCTACACCTTC,CASSLGRGSTWGYTF
-,TRBV11-2,-,TRBJ2-1,TGTGCCAGCAGCCATCCGGGGCGGAACAATGAGCAGTTCTTC,CASSHPGRNNEQFF
-,TRBV29-1,-,TRBJ1-1,TGCAGCGTTGACAGGGGCAGTCTCGGCACTGAAGCTTTCTTT,CSVDRGSLGTEAFF
-,TRBV18,-,TRBJ1-3,TGTGCCAGCTCGCCTGCGGGTGGAAACACCATATATTTT,CASSPAGGNTIYF
-,TRBV7-8,-,TRBJ2-7,TGTGCCAGCAGCTTAGTTGCGTTGGGCTACGAGCAGTACTTC,CASSLVALGYEQYF
-,TRBV15,-,TRBJ2-5,TGTGCCACCAGCAGAGATCGAAGGGACGGCGAGACCCAGTACTTC,CATSRDRRDGETQYF
-,TRBV18,TRBD1,TRBJ1-1,TGTGCCAGCTCACCACAGGGGGCGAGTATGACTGAAGCTTTCTTT,CASSPQGASMTEAFF
-,TRBV5-1,-,TRBJ2-3,TGCGCCAGCAGCCCGCCGATAGGGACTAGCACAGATACGCAGTATTTT,CASSPPIGTSTDTQYF
-,TRBV18,-,TRBJ1-5,TGTGCCAGCTCACCAAGAGCACTCGCTGGCAATCAGCCCCAGCATTTT,CASSPRALAGNQPQHF
-,TRBV27,-,TRBJ2-3,TGTGCCAGCAGTCCCGCTCGTTTGGATACGCAGTATTTT,CASSPARLDTQYF
-,TRBV5-1,-,TRBJ1-2,TGTGCCAGCAGCTTGGCCGGGGGCAGTGGCTATGGCTACACCTTC,CASSLAGGSGYGYTF
-,TRBV5-4,-,TRBJ2-3,TGTGCCAGCAGCCTCGAACTCCACCCAGACACAGATACGCAGTATTTT,CASSLELHPDTDTQYF
-,TRBV25-1,TRBD2,TRBJ2-3,TGTGCCAGCAGCACACCGGGAGGGACGCAGTATTTT,CASSTPGGTQYF
few,TRBV10-3,-,TRBJ2-5,TGTGCCATCAGTGAGCAAGAGACCCAGTACTTC,CAISEQETQYF
once,TRBV5-4,-,TRBJ1-1,TGTGCCAGCAGCTCGACGACAGGCTCCCGGAACACTGAAGCTTTCTTT,CASSSTTGSRNTEAFF
once,TRBV7-2,TRBD2,TRBJ2-3,TGTGCCAGCAGCTTTTCTAGCGGGAGTACGGGCACAGATACGCAGTATTTT,CASSFSSGSTGTDTQYF
-,TRBV15,TRBD2,TRBJ2-2,TGTGCCACCAGCAGACCGGGGGATAGCGGGATCAGGACCGGGGAGCTGTTTTTT,CATSRPGDSGIRTGELFF
once,TRBV5-1,TRBD1,TRBJ2-2,TGCGCCAGCAGCAGGACAGGACGCGACACCGGGGAGCTGTTTTTT,CASSRTGRDTGELFF
-,TRBV19,-,TRBJ2-5,TGTGCCAGTAGTCCAAGGGGAGGGGGCCGCCAAGAGACCCAGTACTTC,CASSPRGGGRQETQYF
-,TRBV6-5,-,TRBJ2-1,TGTGCCAGCAGTTCAAACAGGTACTATAACAATGAGCAGTTCTTC,CASSSNRYYNNEQFF
-,TRBV7-3,TRBD1,TRBJ2-1,TGTGCCAGCAGCCTCAGGGGGCTCAGGGGTGAGCAGTTCTTC,CASSLRGLRGEQFF
-,TRBV7-2,-,TRBJ2-1,TGTGCCAGCAGCTTAGCATTCAGTGGCTCCTACAATGAGCAGTTCTTC,CASSLAFSGSYNEQFF
few,TRBV28,-,TRBJ1-1,TGTGCCAGCACCTGGGGCAACATGGCTTTCTTT,CASTWGNMAFF
-,TRBV7-7,-,TRBJ2-3,TGTGCCAGCAGCTTAGCGTGGCCGTCAGATACGCAGTATTTT,CASSLAWPSDTQYF
-,TRBV14,-,TRBJ1-6,TGTGCCAGCAGCCAAGTTCGGGTTTCACCCCTCCACTTT,CASSQVRVSPLHF
few,TRBV5-4,-,TRBJ2-5,TGTGCCAGCAGCCAGCGGGCTCCTAGGGAGACCCAGTACTTC,CASSQRAPRETQYF
-,TRBV11-2,-,TRBJ2-1,TGTGCCAGCAGCTCGGGGGCCTACAATGAGCAGTTCTTC,CASSSGAYNEQFF
-,TRBV11-2,-,TRBJ2-7,TGTGCCAGCGAATTAGGGCACTCCTACGAGCAGTACTTC,CASELGHSYEQYF
-,TRBV28,-,TRBJ1-1,TGTGCCAGCAGTTTACTGGGCCCGGGTCGCTCTGAAGCTTTCTTT,CASSLLGPGRSEAFF
few,TRBV19,TRBD2,TRBJ2-7,TGTGCCAGTAGGCGAGCCGGGACTAGCGGCACCGGGGGCGAGCAGTACTTC,CASRRAGTSGTGGEQYF
-,TRBV9,TRBD1,TRBJ2-1,TGTGCCACCTCTAGCTTGGGACAGCCCTACAATGAGCAGTTCTTC,CATSSLGQPYNEQFF
-,TRBV10-1,-,TRBJ2-1,TGCGCCAGCAGTACCGGGACTGAGCAGTTCTTC,CASSTGTEQFF
-,TRBV18,TRBD2,TRBJ2-5,TGTGCCAGCTCACCGCGGGAGGGCCTGGAGACCCAGTACTTC,CASSPREGLETQYF
-,TRBV19,TRBD1,TRBJ1-5,TGTGCCAGTAGTATCTCACTCCAGGGACAGGGGGCAGTTAGCAATCAGCCCCAGCATTTT,CASSISLQGQGAVSNQPQHF
-,TRBV4-1,-,TRBJ1-1,TGCGCCAGCAGGGGTAACTTGGACACTGAAGCTTTCTTT,CASRGNLDTEAFF
-,TRBV6-5,-,TRBJ1-4,TGTGCCAGCAGACAAACAGGGTCGGTTGAAGAAAAACTGTTTTTT,CASRQTGSVEEKLFF
-,TRBV4-2,-,TRBJ1-6,TGTGCCAGCAGCCAAGACAGGGGAGGCTCCTATAATTCACCCCTCCACTTT,CASSQDRGGSYNSPLHF
-,TRBV15,-,TRBJ2-2,TGTGCCACCAGCAAACCAGGGGTTAGAAACACCGGGGAGCTGTTTTTT,CATSKPGVRNTGELFF
few,TRBV9,-,TRBJ1-1,TGTGCCAGCAGCGTAGTCTTGGGGGAAACTGAAGCTTTCTTT,CASSVVLGETEAFF
-,TRBV6-6,-,TRBJ2-7,TGTGCCAGCAGCTACGGACACGGCTACGAGCAGTACTTC,CASSYGHGYEQYF
-,TRBV2,-,TRBJ2-7,TGTGCCAGCAGGGGGGACTTCTACGAGCAGTACTTC,CASRGDFYEQYF
once,TRBV30,-,TRBJ1-5,TGTGCCTGGAGTGGTACGGTTCGGCAGCCCCAGCATTTT,CAWSGTVRQPQHF
few,TRBV6-5,TRBD1,TRBJ2-7,TGTGCCAGCAGTTATGCCCAACAGGGGGCCCACGAGCAGTACTTC,CASSYAQQGAHEQYF
-,TRBV20-1,-,TRBJ2-7,TGCAGTGCTAGAGGGGTCGAGCAGTACTTC,CSARGVEQYF
-,TRBV29-1,-,TRBJ1-3,TGCAGCGTGACACACGAGCTGGGAAACACCATATATTTT,CSVTHELGNTIYF
-,TRBV5-1,TRBD1,TRBJ1-1,TGCGCCAGCAGCTTGGAGGACAGGAGGAATGAAGCTTTCTTT,CASSLEDRRNEAFF
-,TRBV27,-,TRBJ2-3,TGTGCCAGCAGAAAAAGTAGCGGCCCCACAGATACGCAGTATTTT,CASRKSSGPTDTQYF
-,TRBV19,-,TRBJ1-5,TGTGCCACCAACTCGGGGGGCTGGGGTCAGCCCCAGCATTTT,CATNSGGWGQPQHF
-,TRBV13,-,TRBJ1-3,TGTGCCAGCAGCATTCGGACACAAGCCTCTGGAAACACCATATATTTT,CASSIRTQASGNTIYF
-,TRBV7-3,-,TRBJ2-3,TGTGCCAGCAGCCACTCACTCGGTTCGGATACGCAGTATTTT,CASSHSLGSDTQYF
-,TRBV27,TRBD2,TRBJ2-2,TGTGCCAGCAGTTATTCGGGACTAGCGGGACCCGGGGAGCTGTTTTTT,CASSYSGLAGPGELFF
-,TRBV7-9,-,TRBJ2-6,TGTGCCAGCAGCCCCCCGGTGGAAGCTGGGGCCAACGTCCTGACTTTC,CASSPPVEAGANVLTF
-,TRBV28,TRBD2,TRBJ2-7,TGTGCCAGCAGAGAAAGCGGGAGGGCCATCCACGAGCAGTACTTC,CASRESGRAIHEQYF
-,TRBV28,-,TRBJ2-3,TGTGCCAGCAGGAGAGGGAAATTGAAGATTAAGACAGTCACAGATACGCAGTATTTT,CASRRGKLKIKTVTDTQYF